This T cell receptor beta chain was sequenced during a study of spatial heterogeneity in lung cancer. Study summary: Beta-chain sequences were consistently detected more often than alpha-chain sequences. The mean occurrence of each unique TCR and UMI combination in raw reads exceeded 8.5.

The table lists this clonotype with a few counts. As to time point: sample taken at primary tumor resection. No cell sorting; template was whole RNA from tumor, lung tissue or PBMC. Unique molecular identifiers, one per molecule, were present on every TCR cDNA molecule. TCRdb recomputed calls from the 5' RACE reads with MiXCR, one row per CDR3 protein. The table records approximately 12,000 distinct CDR3 sequences, 6.2% of them present only once. The receptor was isolated from a male donor with early-stage non-small cell lung cancer. The source was normal lung tissue next to the tumor, collected at surgery.

The DNA of the CDR3 is TGTGCCAGCAGTGAACGGTTAAACACTGAAGCTTTCTTT. It specifies CASSERLNTEAFF. The chain employs TRBV2 and TRBJ1-1, with no clear D. CDR1 SNHLY and CDR2 FYNNEI come from the germline V gene. Trimming shortened V by 2 bases and J by 2 bases, and 6 bases separated the two germline ends. The CDR3 sequence is 13 residues long.